This TCR beta chain is from a study of T-cell reconstitution after alpha-beta-depleted transplantation in children. As it was prepared, the TCRbeta library received unique molecular identifiers. TCRdb recomputed calls from the PCR reads with MiXCR, one row per CDR3 protein. The profile shows about 580,000 distinct CDR3 sequences, approximately 22% of them singletons. Trimming stripped 3 bases from V and 9 bases from J, with 25 bases between. The CDR3 loop spans 17 amino acids. Germline loops: CDR1 SGDLS, CDR2 YYNGEE. Only a few counts were recorded for this clonotype. The antigen is unknown. General study findings and limits: Newly made T cells mostly supplied T-cell counts and diversity one year after transplant. Surviving recipient T cells and thymic progenitors underlay high day-60 TCRbeta diversity in some patients.

This TCR was recovered from a boy in the first two years of life who had a stem cell transplant for acute myeloid leukemia, so the T cells may come from the graft donor. This specimen consisted of PBMCs, mostly from graft donor cells, obtained 360 days after TCRalphabeta/CD19-depleted stem cell transplant. The chain employs TRBV9 and TRBJ2-1; TRBD1 might be the D (6 bases). The CDR3 DNA is TGTGCCAGCAGCGGAGGAAGACAGGCCCTATTGGGGATTGAGCAGTTCTTC. This translates into CASSGGRQALLGIEQFF. The whole variable domain, remainder taken from reference TRBV9 and TRBJ2-1, is DSGVTQTPKHLITATGQRVTLRCSPRSGDLSVYWYQQSLDQGLQFLIQYYNGEERAKGNILERFSAQQFPDLHSELNLSSLELGDSALYFCASSGGRQALLGIEQFFGPGTRLTVL.